This entry describes one TCR beta chain. This entry is derived from a study of blood T cell repertoires in COVID-19. In the study overall: PBMCs, B-cell-depleted T cells, or T cells provided the cDNA or gDNA that made up the material.

Generated by immunoSEQ multiplex PCR, the TCRdb table keeps only in-frame clones and is missing some. The table includes around 130,000 clones, 75% to 90% detected once. Trimming cost V 3 bases and J 9 bases, with 12 bases left between them. Per germline, CDR1 KGHSH and CDR2 LQKENI. This CDR3 comprises 13 residues. The sample comprised peripheral blood. The rearrangement uses TRBV18 and TRBJ2-4; TRBD2 is a possible D gene (6 bases). The clonotype originates from a woman between 50 and 59 years old who had recovered from COVID-19. Here the CDR3 reads CASSPILGGIQYF. DNA for the CDR3: TGTGCCAGCTCACCTATCCTGGGGGGCATTCAGTACTTC.